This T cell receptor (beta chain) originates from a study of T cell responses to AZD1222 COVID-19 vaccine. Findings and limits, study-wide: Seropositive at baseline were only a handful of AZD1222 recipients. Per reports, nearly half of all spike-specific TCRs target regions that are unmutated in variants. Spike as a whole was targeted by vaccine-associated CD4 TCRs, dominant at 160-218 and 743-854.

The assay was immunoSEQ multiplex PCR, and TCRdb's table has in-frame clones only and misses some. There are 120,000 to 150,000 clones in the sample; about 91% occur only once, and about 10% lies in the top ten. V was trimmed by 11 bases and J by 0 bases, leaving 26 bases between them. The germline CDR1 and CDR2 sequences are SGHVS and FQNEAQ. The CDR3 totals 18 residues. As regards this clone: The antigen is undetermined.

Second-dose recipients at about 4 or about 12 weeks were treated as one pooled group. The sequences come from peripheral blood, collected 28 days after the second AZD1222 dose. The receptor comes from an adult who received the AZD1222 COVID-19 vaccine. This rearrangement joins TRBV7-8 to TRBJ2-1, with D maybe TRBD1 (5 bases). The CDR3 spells CAGGATRFGTSSYNEQFF. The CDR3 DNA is TGTGCCGGTGGGGCCACCCGTTTTGGAACCAGCTCCTACAATGAGCAGTTCTTC. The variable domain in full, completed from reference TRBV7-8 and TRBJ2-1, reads GAGVSQSPRYKVAKRGQDVALRCDPISGHVSLFWYQQALGQGPEFLTYFQNEAQLDKSGLPSDRFFAERPEGSVSTLKIQRTQQEDSAVYLCAGGATRFGTSSYNEQFFGPGTRLTVL.